A selection of T cell receptor beta chains follows, all from one sample in a study of T-cell reconstitution after alpha-beta-depleted transplantation in children. Using its own MiXCR run on the PCR reads, TCRdb lists one record per CDR3 protein. In the table there are several thousand distinct CDR3 sequences, about 30% of which are singletons. Here the sequenced sample was peripheral blood, taken 60 days after TCRalphabeta/CD19-depleted stem cell transplant. The receptor source for this set is a boy under three years old who had a stem cell transplant for SCID, so the T cells may come from the graft donor. The CDR3 runs from the conserved cysteine through the conserved F or W. D genes are given only for firm matches. A row's size may be missing; if present it is once, few, many or a size class.

clone_size d_call j_call v_call cdr3_aa cdr3_nt
medium-sized TRBD1 TRBJ2-7 TRBV10-3 CAIRGTGGYEQYF TGTGCCATCAGAGGGACAGGGGGCTACGAGCAGTACTTC
. TRBD1 TRBJ2-4 TRBV4-2 CAMGPRGQGWHIQYF TGTGCCATGGGCCCAAGGGGGCAGGGATGGCACATTCAGTACTTC
medium-sized . TRBJ1-6 TRBV14 CASSLPGTVKSPLHF TGTGCCAGCAGCCTACCCGGTACAGTGAAGTCACCCCTCCACTTT
many . TRBJ2-5 TRBV27 CASSLIQETQYF TGTGCCAGCAGCTTGATACAAGAGACCCAGTACTTC
. . TRBJ2-1 TRBV11-1 CASSQKKGWYSSYNEQFF TGTGCCAGCAGCCAGAAGAAGGGGTGGTATAGCTCCTACAATGAGCAGTTCTTC
. . TRBJ2-7 TRBV12-3/TRBV12-4 CASSLEGGPSYEQYF TGTGCCAGCAGTTTAGAAGGCGGTCCCTCCTACGAGCAGTACTTC
. . TRBJ2-1 TRBV6-1 CASSEDARETPQYNEQFF TGTGCCAGCAGTGAGGACGCCCGAGAGACCCCGCAATACAATGAGCAGTTCTTC
medium-sized TRBD1 TRBJ1-2 TRBV24-1 CATNRTGANYGYTF TGTGCCACAAACCGGACAGGGGCGAACTATGGCTACACCTTC
medium-sized . TRBJ1-5 TRBV5-1 CASSLDGYSNQPQHF TGCGCCAGCAGCTTGGATGGGTATAGCAATCAGCCCCAGCATTTT
. . TRBJ2-3 TRBV10-3 CAISEFDKDTQYF TGTGCCATCAGTGAGTTCGATAAAGATACGCAGTATTTT
many . TRBJ1-1 TRBV3-1 CASSQRPYTPSTEAFF TGTGCCAGCAGCCAACGACCGTATACCCCCAGCACTGAAGCTTTCTTT
. TRBD2 TRBJ2-3 TRBV10-3 CAISESIGGRTSTDTQYF TGTGCCATCAGTGAGTCGATCGGCGGGAGGACTAGCACAGATACGCAGTATTTT
. . TRBJ1-5 TRBV3-1 CASSQAGNQPQHF TGTGCCAGCAGCCAAGCAGGCAATCAGCCCCAGCATTTT
. . TRBJ2-3 TRBV29-1 CSATKDAMAGPDTQYF TGCAGCGCCACGAAGGACGCTATGGCTGGACCAGATACGCAGTATTTT
medium-sized . TRBJ1-1 TRBV6-5 CASSRTGVIEAFF TGTGCCAGCAGCCGAACTGGGGTAATAGAAGCTTTCTTT
. TRBD1 TRBJ2-7 TRBV6-5 CASSYRDRGLSVQYF TGTGCCAGCAGTTACCGGGACAGGGGGCTCTCCGTGCAGTACTTC
many TRBD1 TRBJ2-7 TRBV7-9 CASSNRQGFIYEQYF TGTGCCAGCAGCAACCGACAGGGTTTTATTTACGAGCAGTACTTC
medium-sized . TRBJ1-5 TRBV25-1 CASSATGWNQPQHF TGTGCCAGCAGTGCCACAGGGTGGAATCAGCCCCAGCATTTT
. . TRBJ2-7 TRBV29-1 CSVASRYEQYF TGCAGCGTCGCATCCAGATACGAGCAGTACTTC
. . TRBJ2-1 TRBV24-1 CATSAPSVSGLSSYNEQFF TGTGCCACCAGTGCCCCGTCGGTGTCAGGGTTGAGCTCCTACAATGAGCAGTTCTTC
. . TRBJ2-5 TRBV7-9 CASSLASVETQYF TGTGCCAGCAGCTTAGCGAGCGTGGAGACCCAGTACTTC
. . TRBJ2-1 TRBV5-1 CASSPTGLSYNEQFF TGCGCCAGCAGCCCGACTGGCCTCTCCTACAATGAGCAGTTCTTC
. . TRBJ2-7 TRBV5-1 CASSLGGRDWYEQYF TGCGCCAGCAGCTTGGGTGGCAGGGATTGGTACGAGCAGTACTTC
medium-sized . TRBJ2-1 TRBV5-1 CASSLRIYNEQFF TGCGCCAGCAGCTTAAGAATCTACAATGAGCAGTTCTTC
few TRBD2 TRBJ2-3 TRBV3-1 CASSQALAGGAGTDTQYF TGTGCCAGCAGCCAAGCTCTAGCGGGAGGGGCTGGCACAGATACGCAGTATTTT
. TRBD2 TRBJ2-1 TRBV4-2 CASSRSGSEPNEQFF TGTGCCAGCAGCCGTAGCGGGAGCGAACCGAATGAGCAGTTCTTC
medium-sized . TRBJ1-5 TRBV24-1 CATTSSIRLTAPHSNQPQHF TGTGCCACCACATCTTCGATCCGGTTGACAGCACCTCATAGCAATCAGCCCCAGCATTTT
medium-sized TRBD1 TRBJ1-5 TRBV2 CASSGTGRDQPQHF TGTGCCAGCAGCGGGACAGGAAGGGATCAGCCCCAGCATTTT
medium-sized TRBD1 TRBJ2-1 TRBV27 CASSPEDRALRFF TGTGCCAGCAGCCCAGAGGACAGGGCGCTTCGTTTCTTC
. . TRBJ2-7 TRBV11-2 CASSLGLSSYEQYF TGTGCCAGCAGCTTGGGGCTTAGCTCCTACGAGCAGTACTTC
medium-sized . TRBJ1-1 TRBV7-9 CASGRWGVNTEAFF TGTGCCAGCGGCCGGTGGGGGGTGAACACTGAAGCTTTCTTT
many . TRBJ2-2 TRBV20-1 CCAIREQRKSNTGELFF TGCTGTGCTATCCGGGAGCAAAGAAAATCGAACACCGGGGAGCTGTTTTTT
medium-sized TRBD1 TRBJ1-6 TRBV5-1 CASGTGGARNSPLHF TGCGCCAGCGGGACAGGGGGAGCAAGGAATTCACCCCTCCACTTT
medium-sized . TRBJ1-5 TRBV7-2 CASSLSLGQPQHF TGTGCCAGCAGCTTATCCCTGGGCCAGCCCCAGCATTTT
. TRBD1 TRBJ2-7 TRBV5-6 CASSQTGGYEQYF TGTGCCAGCAGCCAGACAGGGGGGTACGAGCAGTACTTC
many TRBD1 TRBJ1-6 TRBV2 CASIRQGIRNSPLHF TGTGCCAGCATTCGACAGGGGATTCGGAATTCACCCCTCCACTTT
medium-sized TRBD2 TRBJ2-1 TRBV5-1 CASSWSGDYNEQFF TGCGCCAGCAGCTGGAGCGGGGACTACAATGAGCAGTTCTTC
once TRBD2 TRBJ2-7 TRBV7-9 CASSRPGLAGGTYEQYF TGTGCCAGCAGCCGTCCGGGACTAGCGGGAGGTACCTACGAGCAGTACTTC
once . TRBJ2-5 TRBV7-9 CASSSRSTGPTETQYF TGTGCCAGCAGCTCCCGATCTACGGGACCAACGGAGACCCAGTACTTC
many . TRBJ2-5 TRBV5-5 CASSLGRSETQYF TGTGCCAGCAGCTTGGGGAGGTCAGAGACCCAGTACTTC
. . TRBJ1-2 TRBV11-3 CASSLEGTGWNGYTF TGTGCCAGCAGCTTAGAAGGTACAGGGTGGAATGGCTACACCTTC
many . TRBJ1-2 TRBV9 CASSPGGGLDYGYTF TGTGCCAGCAGCCCAGGAGGGGGGCTAGACTATGGCTACACCTTC
once . TRBJ2-3 TRBV5-1 CASSLGFRDTQYF TGCGCCAGCAGCCTCGGGTTCCGGGATACGCAGTATTTT
. . TRBJ2-1 TRBV4-2 CASSQTRTPQFF TGTGCCAGCAGTCAAACCCGGACACCGCAGTTCTTC
many . TRBJ2-5 TRBV20-1 CSATPPWETQYF TGCAGTGCTACCCCCCCCTGGGAGACCCAGTACTTC
medium-sized TRBD1 TRBJ2-5 TRBV7-9 CASVSRDRGRQETQYF TGTGCCAGCGTATCCCGGGACAGGGGGCGGCAAGAGACCCAGTACTTC
. TRBD1 TRBJ2-5 TRBV5-1 CASSPQGATETQYF TGCGCCAGCAGCCCACAGGGGGCGACAGAGACCCAGTACTTC
few . TRBJ2-1 TRBV2 CASRRANEQFF TGTGCCAGCCGGAGGGCCAATGAGCAGTTCTTC